These T cell receptor beta chains were read from a single sample in a study of cytomegalovirus exposure and HLA in healthy donors. Here immunoSEQ multiplex PCR was the method, and the copy in TCRdb shows in-frame clones only, minus some. Of about 200,000 clones listed, 70% to 80% were seen once; the top ten hold about 2.7%. Sequenced sample: PBMCs. All receptors come from a woman in her twenties or thirties in good health and CMV-seronegative. The CDR3 runs from the conserved cysteine through the conserved F or W. D genes are given only for firm matches. Clone size appears in some rows only: once, few, many, or a class for an expanded clone.

size: once; J: TRBJ2-5; D: TRBD1; V: TRBV7-9; DNA: TGTGCCAGCAGCACCTACCGGGACAGGGTTCACCAAGAGACCCAGTACTTC; CDR3: CASSTYRDRVHQETQYF
size: .; J: TRBJ2-5; D: .; V: TRBV18; DNA: TGTGCCAGCTCACCCTATGAATCCGGAGAGACCCAGTACTTC; CDR3: CASSPYESGETQYF
size: .; J: TRBJ1-4; D: .; V: TRBV5-5; DNA: TGTGCCAGCAGCTTGAAGGGGGTAGGCGAAAAACTGTTTTTT; CDR3: CASSLKGVGEKLFF
size: few; J: TRBJ2-3; D: .; V: TRBV28; DNA: TGTGCCAGCACTTTCTCCCTCGAGGTTACAGATACGCAGTATTTT; CDR3: CASTFSLEVTDTQYF
size: .; J: TRBJ1-4; D: TRBD1; V: TRBV19; DNA: TGTGCCAGTAGTATTAGGACAGGGGCTGAAAAACTGTTTTTT; CDR3: CASSIRTGAEKLFF
size: .; J: TRBJ2-3; D: TRBD1; V: TRBV7-2; DNA: TGTGCCAGCAGCTTAGGGGGACAGGGTTCAGATACGCAGTATTTT; CDR3: CASSLGGQGSDTQYF
size: .; J: TRBJ1-1; D: TRBD1; V: TRBV7-2; DNA: TGTGCCAGCAGCTTAACAGGGGGGTTCACTGAAGCTTTCTTT; CDR3: CASSLTGGFTEAFF
size: .; J: TRBJ2-7; D: .; V: TRBV5-5; DNA: TGTGCCAGCAGCTCCGGGTCTCACTACGAGCAGTACTTC; CDR3: CASSSGSHYEQYF
size: .; J: TRBJ2-7; D: .; V: TRBV29-1; DNA: TGCAGCGTTGTGGGGCCCTATGGGGAGCAGTACTTC; CDR3: CSVVGPYGEQYF
size: .; J: TRBJ1-2; D: TRBD1; V: TRBV28; DNA: TGTGCCAGCAGTTTAGGGGACAGGGTGTTAGGCTACACCTTC; CDR3: CASSLGDRVLGYTF
size: once; J: TRBJ2-2; D: TRBD1; V: TRBV10-2; DNA: TGCGCCGGCACACAGGGGGAAAACACCGGGGAGCTGTTTTTT; CDR3: CAGTQGENTGELFF
size: .; J: TRBJ2-3; D: .; V: TRBV28; DNA: TGTGCCAGCAGTACTCCTTTCGACCAAGGTGGGCCAGATACGCAGTATTTT; CDR3: CASSTPFDQGGPDTQYF
size: .; J: TRBJ2-5; D: TRBD1; V: TRBV9; DNA: TGTGCCAGCAGCGTAGGGGGGGATTGGACAGGGGGATTAGAGACCCAGTACTTC; CDR3: CASSVGGDWTGGLETQYF
size: .; J: TRBJ2-5; D: .; V: TRBV30; DNA: TGTGCCCAAAACCTGGGAGGAGAGACCCAGTACTTC; CDR3: CAQNLGGETQYF
size: once; J: TRBJ2-1; D: TRBD2; V: TRBV27; DNA: TGTGCCAGCAGTCAAAGGACTAGCGGTTACAATGAGCAGTTCTTC; CDR3: CASSQRTSGYNEQFF
size: .; J: TRBJ2-5; D: .; V: TRBV4-1; DNA: TGCGCCAGCAGCCAACTGATAGGACCCCCCGGAGGGACCCAGTACTTC; CDR3: CASSQLIGPPGGTQYF
size: .; J: TRBJ2-5; D: .; V: TRBV15; DNA: TGTGCCACCAGCAGCGGGGGTCATGAGACCCAGTACTTC; CDR3: CATSSGGHETQYF
size: .; J: TRBJ1-2; D: .; V: TRBV9; DNA: TGTGCCAGCAGCGTAGGGCGGGGGAGTCCGAACTATGGCTACACCTTC; CDR3: CASSVGRGSPNYGYTF
size: .; J: TRBJ2-6; D: .; V: TRBV7-9; DNA: TGTGCCAGCAGCTACGGGTCGGGCTCTGGGGCCAACGTCCTGACTTTC; CDR3: CASSYGSGSGANVLTF
size: .; J: TRBJ1-1; D: .; V: TRBV5-1; DNA: TGCGCCAGCAGCTTGGCTGGGGGCGTAAACACTGAAGCTTTCTTT; CDR3: CASSLAGGVNTEAFF
size: few; J: TRBJ1-1; D: .; V: TRBV5-4; DNA: TGTGCCAGCAGCTTCCTACAGGAGAACACTGAAGCTTTCTTT; CDR3: CASSFLQENTEAFF
size: .; J: TRBJ1-3; D: .; V: TRBV18; DNA: TGTGCCAGCTCACCAGAGAGCTCTGGAAACACCATATATTTT; CDR3: CASSPESSGNTIYF
size: .; J: TRBJ2-7; D: TRBD2; V: TRBV19; DNA: TGTGCCAGTAGTGAACTAGCGGCTGCCTACGAGCAGTACTTC; CDR3: CASSELAAAYEQYF
size: .; J: TRBJ2-5; D: .; V: TRBV12-2; DNA: TGTGCAAGTCGCTTGCCGGACAGGTACCAAGAGACCCAGTACTTC; CDR3: CASRLPDRYQETQYF
size: few; J: TRBJ2-7; D: .; V: TRBV10-3; DNA: TGTGCCAGCAGTGAAGAGGTGGCAGAATCCTACGAGCAGTACTTC; CDR3: CASSEEVAESYEQYF
size: .; J: TRBJ2-7; D: .; V: TRBV5-1; DNA: TGCGCCAGCAGCTCCGGTGGTGCTCGGTACGAGCAGTACTTC; CDR3: CASSSGGARYEQYF
size: .; J: TRBJ1-5; D: .; V: TRBV7-2; DNA: TGTGCCAGCAGCTCGATGGGGCAGTCCCAGCATTTT; CDR3: CASSSMGQSQHF
size: few; J: TRBJ1-1; D: .; V: TRBV27; DNA: TGTGCCAGCTACGACAGCTTCAACACTGAAGCTTTCTTT; CDR3: CASYDSFNTEAFF
size: few; J: TRBJ1-2; D: TRBD1; V: TRBV6-5; DNA: TGTGCCAGCAGTTACTCAAAATCGGACAGGGCAGGTGGCTACACCTTC; CDR3: CASSYSKSDRAGGYTF
size: few; J: TRBJ1-2; D: .; V: TRBV6-5; DNA: TGTGCCAGCAGTGAACTAGGCTACACCTTC; CDR3: CASSELGYTF
size: few; J: TRBJ1-4; D: TRBD1; V: TRBV5-6; DNA: TGTGCCAGCAGCTACGGGACAGGGAGCAAACTGTTTTTT; CDR3: CASSYGTGSKLFF
size: .; J: TRBJ2-7; D: TRBD1; V: TRBV5-1; DNA: TGCGCCAGCAGGGACGGACAGGGGAGTTACGAGCAGTACTTC; CDR3: CASRDGQGSYEQYF
size: once; J: TRBJ1-5; D: .; V: TRBV18; DNA: TGTGCCAGCTCACCACTGCGACAACAGAACAGCAATCAGCCCCAGCATTTT; CDR3: CASSPLRQQNSNQPQHF
size: .; J: TRBJ2-7; D: TRBD1; V: TRBV18; DNA: TGTGCCAGTTCACCAACAGGGGAAACCTACGAGCAGTACTTC; CDR3: CASSPTGETYEQYF
size: .; J: TRBJ2-1; D: TRBD2; V: TRBV7-9; DNA: TGTGCCAGCAGCTTAGCGGGAGGGCCCAATGAGCAGTTCTTC; CDR3: CASSLAGGPNEQFF
size: few; J: TRBJ2-5; D: .; V: TRBV12-5; DNA: TGTGCTAGTGGTTTGGCACAGGCTTATCCCGGGGGAGAGACCCAGTACTTC; CDR3: CASGLAQAYPGGETQYF
size: .; J: TRBJ2-7; D: .; V: TRBV11-2; DNA: TGTGCCAGCAGCTTATCTAGCTGGGTCTACGAGCAGTACTTC; CDR3: CASSLSSWVYEQYF
size: few; J: TRBJ2-7; D: TRBD2; V: TRBV6-4; DNA: TGTGCCAGCAGTGTTTCAGCGGGGAAGATCTACGAGCAGTACTTC; CDR3: CASSVSAGKIYEQYF
size: .; J: TRBJ2-1; D: TRBD1; V: TRBV14; DNA: TGTGCCAGCAGCCACGGACAGGAATTCAATGAGCAGTTCTTC; CDR3: CASSHGQEFNEQFF
size: .; J: TRBJ1-4; D: .; V: TRBV5-1; DNA: TGCGCCAGCAGCTTGCGTCTGGGCGTAAATGAAAAACTGTTTTTT; CDR3: CASSLRLGVNEKLFF
size: .; J: TRBJ2-1; D: .; V: TRBV2; DNA: TGTGCCAGCAGTGAAGCAAGGGACGGGACTCCCGCTTATCACAATGAGCAGTTCTTC; CDR3: CASSEARDGTPAYHNEQFF